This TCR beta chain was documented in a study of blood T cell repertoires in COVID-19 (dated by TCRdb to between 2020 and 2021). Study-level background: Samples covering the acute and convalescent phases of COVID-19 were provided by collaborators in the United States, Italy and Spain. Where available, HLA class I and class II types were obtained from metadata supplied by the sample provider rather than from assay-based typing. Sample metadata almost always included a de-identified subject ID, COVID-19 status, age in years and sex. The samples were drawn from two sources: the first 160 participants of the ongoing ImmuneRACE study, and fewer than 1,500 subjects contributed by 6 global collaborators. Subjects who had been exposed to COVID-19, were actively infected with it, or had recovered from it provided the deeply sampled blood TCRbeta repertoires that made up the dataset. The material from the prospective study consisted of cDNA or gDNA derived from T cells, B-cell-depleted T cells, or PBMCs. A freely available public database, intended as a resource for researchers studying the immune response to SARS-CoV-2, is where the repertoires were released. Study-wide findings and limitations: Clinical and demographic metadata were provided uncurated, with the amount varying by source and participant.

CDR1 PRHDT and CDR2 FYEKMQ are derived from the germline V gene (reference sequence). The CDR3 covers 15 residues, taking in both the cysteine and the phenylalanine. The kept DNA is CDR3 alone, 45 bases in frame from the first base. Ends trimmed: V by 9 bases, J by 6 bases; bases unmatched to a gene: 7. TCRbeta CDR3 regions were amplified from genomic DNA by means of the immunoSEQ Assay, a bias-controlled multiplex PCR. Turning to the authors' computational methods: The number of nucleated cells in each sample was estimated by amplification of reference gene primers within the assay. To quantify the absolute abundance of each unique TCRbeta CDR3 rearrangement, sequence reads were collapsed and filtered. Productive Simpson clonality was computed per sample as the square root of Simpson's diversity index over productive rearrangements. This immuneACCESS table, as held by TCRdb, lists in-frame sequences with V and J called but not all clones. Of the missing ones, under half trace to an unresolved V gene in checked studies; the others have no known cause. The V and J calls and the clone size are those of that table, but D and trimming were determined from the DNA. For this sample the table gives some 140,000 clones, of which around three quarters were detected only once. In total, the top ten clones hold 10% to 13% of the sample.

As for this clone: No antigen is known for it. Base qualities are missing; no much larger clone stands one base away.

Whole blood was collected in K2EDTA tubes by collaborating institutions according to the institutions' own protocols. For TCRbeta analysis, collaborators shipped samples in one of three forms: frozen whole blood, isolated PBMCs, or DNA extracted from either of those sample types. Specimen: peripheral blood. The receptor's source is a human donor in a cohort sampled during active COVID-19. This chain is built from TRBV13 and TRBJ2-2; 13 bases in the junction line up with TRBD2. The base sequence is TGTGCCAGTGGACTAGCGGGGGAGTGGCCCGGGGAGCTGTTTTTT. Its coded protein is CASGLAGEWPGELFF.